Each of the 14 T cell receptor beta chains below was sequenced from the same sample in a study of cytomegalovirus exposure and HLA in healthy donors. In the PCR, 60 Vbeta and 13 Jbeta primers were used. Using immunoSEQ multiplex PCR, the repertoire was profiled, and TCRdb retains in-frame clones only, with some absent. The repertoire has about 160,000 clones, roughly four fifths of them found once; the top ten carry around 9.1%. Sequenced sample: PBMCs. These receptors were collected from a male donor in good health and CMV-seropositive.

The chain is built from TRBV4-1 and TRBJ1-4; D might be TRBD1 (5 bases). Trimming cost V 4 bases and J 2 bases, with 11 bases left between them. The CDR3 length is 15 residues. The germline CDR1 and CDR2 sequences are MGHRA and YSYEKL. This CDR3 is CASSRPKGTNEKLFF. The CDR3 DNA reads TGCGCCAGCAGCCGACCGAAGGGGACTAATGAAAAACTGTTTTTT.

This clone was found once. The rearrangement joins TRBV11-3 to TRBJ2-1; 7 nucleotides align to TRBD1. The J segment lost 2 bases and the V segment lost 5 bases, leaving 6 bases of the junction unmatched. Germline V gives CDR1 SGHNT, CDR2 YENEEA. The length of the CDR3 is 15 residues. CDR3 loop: CASSTDRAPYNEQFF. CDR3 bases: TGTGCCAGCAGCACCGACAGGGCCCCCTACAATGAGCAGTTCTTC. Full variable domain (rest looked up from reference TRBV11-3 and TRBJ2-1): EAGVVQSPRYKIIEKKQPVAFWCNPISGHNTLYWYLQNLGQGPELLIRYENEEAVDDSQLPKDRFSAERLKGVDSTLKIQPAELGDSAVYLCASSTDRAPYNEQFFGPGTRLTVL.

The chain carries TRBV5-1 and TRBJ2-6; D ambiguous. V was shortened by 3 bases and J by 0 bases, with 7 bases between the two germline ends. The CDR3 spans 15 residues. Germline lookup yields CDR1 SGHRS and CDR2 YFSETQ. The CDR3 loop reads CASSYISSGANVLTF. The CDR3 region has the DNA TGCGCCAGCAGCTATATCAGCTCTGGGGCCAACGTCCTGACTTTC.

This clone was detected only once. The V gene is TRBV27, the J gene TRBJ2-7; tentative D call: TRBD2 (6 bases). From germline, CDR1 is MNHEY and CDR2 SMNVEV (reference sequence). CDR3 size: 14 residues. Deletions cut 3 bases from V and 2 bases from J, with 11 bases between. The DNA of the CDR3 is TGTGCCAGCAGTTTTGCGGGACCTACCTACGAGCAGTACTTC. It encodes CASSFAGPTYEQYF.

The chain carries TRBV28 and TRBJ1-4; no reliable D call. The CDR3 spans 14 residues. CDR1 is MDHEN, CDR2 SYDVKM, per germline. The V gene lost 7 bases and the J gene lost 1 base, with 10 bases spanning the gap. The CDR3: CASTPGGTNEKLFF. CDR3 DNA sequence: TGTGCCAGCACCCCAGGAGGAACTAATGAAAAACTGTTTTTT.

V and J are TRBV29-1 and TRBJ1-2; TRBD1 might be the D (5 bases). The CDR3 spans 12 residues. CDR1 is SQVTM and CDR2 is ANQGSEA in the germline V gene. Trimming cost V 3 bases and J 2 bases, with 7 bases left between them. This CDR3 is CSVEGQNYGYTF. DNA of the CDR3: TGCAGCGTTGAGGGGCAGAACTATGGCTACACCTTC.

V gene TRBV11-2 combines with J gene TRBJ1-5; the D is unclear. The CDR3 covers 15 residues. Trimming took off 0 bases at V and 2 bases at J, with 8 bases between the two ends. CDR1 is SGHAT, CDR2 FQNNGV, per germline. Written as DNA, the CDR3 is TGTGCCAGCAGCTTAGACCGCGCACGCAATCAGCCCCAGCATTTT. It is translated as CASSLDRARNQPQHF.

CDR3 residues: CASSPRAPWTGEAFF. In nucleotides, the CDR3 is TGTGCCAGCAGCCCTAGGGCCCCCTGGACAGGGGAGGCTTTCTTT. This chain joins TRBV11-2 and TRBJ1-1; TRBD1 agrees at 9 bases. The germline gives CDR1 SGHAT, CDR2 FQNNGV. After removal of 5 bases from V and 11 bases from J, the junction contained 15 bases not matched to a gene. CDR3 length: 15 residues.

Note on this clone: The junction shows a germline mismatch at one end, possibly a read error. The CDR3 here is CSVGQKNSQYF. CDR3 coding DNA: TGCAGCGTGGGACAGAAAAACAGTCAGTACTTC. This chain connects TRBV29-1 to TRBJ2-4; 7 nucleotides line up with TRBD1. The CDR3 loop spans 11 amino acids. Per germline, CDR1 SQVTM and CDR2 ANQGSEA.

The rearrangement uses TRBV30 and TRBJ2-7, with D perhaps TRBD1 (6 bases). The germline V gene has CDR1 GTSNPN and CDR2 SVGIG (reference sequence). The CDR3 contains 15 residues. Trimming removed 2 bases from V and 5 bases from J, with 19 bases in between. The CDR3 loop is CAWSTPHRTDNEQYF. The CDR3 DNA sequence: TGTGCCTGGAGTACCCCCCATCGGACAGACAACGAGCAGTACTTC.

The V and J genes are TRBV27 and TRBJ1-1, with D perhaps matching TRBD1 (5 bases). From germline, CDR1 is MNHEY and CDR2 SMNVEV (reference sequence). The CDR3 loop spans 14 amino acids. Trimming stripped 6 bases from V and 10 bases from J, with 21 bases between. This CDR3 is CASRRTGDGAGAFF. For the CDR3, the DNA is TGTGCCAGCAGACGCACGGGCGATGGGGCAGGAGCTTTCTTT.

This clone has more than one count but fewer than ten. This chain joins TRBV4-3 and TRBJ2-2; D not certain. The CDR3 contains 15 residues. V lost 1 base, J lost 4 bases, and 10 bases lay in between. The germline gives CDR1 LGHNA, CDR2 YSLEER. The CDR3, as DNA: TGCGCCAGCAGCCAAGCCCAACGAGGCACCGGGGAGCTGTTTTTT. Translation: CASSQAQRGTGELFF.

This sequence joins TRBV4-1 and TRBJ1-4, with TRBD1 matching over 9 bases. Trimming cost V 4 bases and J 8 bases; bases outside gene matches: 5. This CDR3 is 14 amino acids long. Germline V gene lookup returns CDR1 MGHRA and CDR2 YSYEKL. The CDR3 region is CASSRTGVQEKLFF. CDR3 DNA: TGCGCCAGCAGCCGGACAGGGGTACAGGAAAAACTGTTTTTT.

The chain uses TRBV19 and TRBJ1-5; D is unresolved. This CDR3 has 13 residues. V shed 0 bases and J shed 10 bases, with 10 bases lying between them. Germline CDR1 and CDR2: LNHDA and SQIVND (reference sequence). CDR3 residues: CASSIDMGSPQHF. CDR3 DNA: TGTGCCAGTAGTATAGATATGGGGAGTCCCCAGCATTTT.